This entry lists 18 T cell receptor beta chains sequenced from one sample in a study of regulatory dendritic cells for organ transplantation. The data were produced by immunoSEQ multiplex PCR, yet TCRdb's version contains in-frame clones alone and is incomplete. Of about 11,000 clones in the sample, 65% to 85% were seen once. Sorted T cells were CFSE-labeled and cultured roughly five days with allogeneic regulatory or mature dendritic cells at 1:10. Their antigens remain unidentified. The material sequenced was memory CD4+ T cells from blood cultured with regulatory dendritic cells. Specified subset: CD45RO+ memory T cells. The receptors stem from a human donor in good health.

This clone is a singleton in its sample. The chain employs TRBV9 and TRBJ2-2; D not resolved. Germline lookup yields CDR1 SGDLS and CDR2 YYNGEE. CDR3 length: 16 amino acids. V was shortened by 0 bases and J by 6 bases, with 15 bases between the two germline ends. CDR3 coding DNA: TGTGCCAGCAGCGTAGGGATTAGCCCCATTTCCGGGGAGCTGTTTTTT. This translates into CASSVGISPISGELFF.

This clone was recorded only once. CDR3 nucleotide sequence: TGTGCCAGCAGCCCCTCGGTGGGGGGGGAAGCCAAAAACATTCAGTACTTC. This sequence encodes CASSPSVGGEAKNIQYF. This sequence joins TRBV14 and TRBJ2-4; 7 nucleotides match TRBD2. This CDR3 contains 17 residues. Per germline, CDR1 SGHDN and CDR2 FVKESK. J lost 0 bases, V lost 4 bases, and 9 bases had no gene match. The whole variable domain, remainder taken from reference TRBV14 and TRBJ2-4, is EAGVTQFPSHSVIEKGQTVTLRCDPISGHDNLYWYRRVMGKEIKFLLHFVKESKQDESGMPNNRFLAERTGGTYSTLKVQPAELEDSGVYFCASSPSVGGEAKNIQYFGAGTRLSVL.

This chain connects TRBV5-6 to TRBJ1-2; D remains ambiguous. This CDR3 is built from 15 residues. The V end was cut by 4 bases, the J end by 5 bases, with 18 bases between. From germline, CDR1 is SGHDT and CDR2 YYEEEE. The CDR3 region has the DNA TGTGCCAGCAGCCTCTACGGAGGGCAGAGGTATGGCTACACCTTC. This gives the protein CASSLYGGQRYGYTF.

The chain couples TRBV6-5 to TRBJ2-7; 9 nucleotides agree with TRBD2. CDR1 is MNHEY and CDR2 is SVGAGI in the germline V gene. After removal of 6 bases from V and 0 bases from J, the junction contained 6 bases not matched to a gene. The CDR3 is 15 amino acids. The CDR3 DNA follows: TGTGCCAGCAGCCCAGCGGGGGGCTACTCCTACGAGCAGTACTTC. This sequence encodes CASSPAGGYSYEQYF.

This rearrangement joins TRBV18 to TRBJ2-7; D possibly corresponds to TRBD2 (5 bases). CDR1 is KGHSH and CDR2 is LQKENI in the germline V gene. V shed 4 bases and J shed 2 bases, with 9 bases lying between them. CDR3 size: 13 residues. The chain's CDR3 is CASSLTGTYEQYF. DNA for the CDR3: TGTGCCAGCTCACTGACGGGGACCTACGAGCAGTACTTC.

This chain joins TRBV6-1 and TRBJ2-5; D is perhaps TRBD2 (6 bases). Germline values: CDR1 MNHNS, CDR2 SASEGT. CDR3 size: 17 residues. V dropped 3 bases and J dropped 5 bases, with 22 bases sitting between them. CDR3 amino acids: CASSDFLWDLQRETQYF. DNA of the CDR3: TGTGCCAGCAGTGACTTCTTATGGGACTTACAAAGGGAGACCCAGTACTTC.

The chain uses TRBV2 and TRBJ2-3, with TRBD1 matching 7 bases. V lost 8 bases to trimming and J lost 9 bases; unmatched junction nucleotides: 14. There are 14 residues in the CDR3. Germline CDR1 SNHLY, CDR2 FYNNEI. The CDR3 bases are TGTGCCAGCGAGGAAGGGGGCGGGCCGAGAACGCAGTATTTT. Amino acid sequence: CASEEGGGPRTQYF.

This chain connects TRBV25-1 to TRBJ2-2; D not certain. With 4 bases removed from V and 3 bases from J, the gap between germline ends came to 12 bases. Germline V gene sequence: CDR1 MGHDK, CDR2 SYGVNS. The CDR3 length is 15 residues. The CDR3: CASSASWADTGELFF. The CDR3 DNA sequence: TGTGCCAGCAGTGCCAGTTGGGCCGACACCGGGGAGCTGTTTTTT.

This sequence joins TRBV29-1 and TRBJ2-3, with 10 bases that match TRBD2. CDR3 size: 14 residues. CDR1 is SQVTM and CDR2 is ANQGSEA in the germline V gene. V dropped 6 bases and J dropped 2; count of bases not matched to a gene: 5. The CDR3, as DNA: TGCAGCGTCCCGACTAGCGGGTACACAGATACGCAGTATTTT. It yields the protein CSVPTSGYTDTQYF.

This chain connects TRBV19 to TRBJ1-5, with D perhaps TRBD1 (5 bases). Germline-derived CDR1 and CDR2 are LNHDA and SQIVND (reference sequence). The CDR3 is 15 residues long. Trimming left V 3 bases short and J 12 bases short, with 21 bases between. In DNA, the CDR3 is TGTGCCAGTAGTATCGAAGGGTACTCGGTCAGGGACCAGCATTTT. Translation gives CASSIEGYSVRDQHF.

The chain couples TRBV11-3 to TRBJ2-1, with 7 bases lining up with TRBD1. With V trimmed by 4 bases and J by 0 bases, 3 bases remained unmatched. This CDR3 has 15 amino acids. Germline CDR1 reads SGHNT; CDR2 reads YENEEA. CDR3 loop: CASSSGQASYNEQFF. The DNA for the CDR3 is TGTGCCAGCAGCTCCGGACAGGCCTCCTACAATGAGCAGTTCTTC.

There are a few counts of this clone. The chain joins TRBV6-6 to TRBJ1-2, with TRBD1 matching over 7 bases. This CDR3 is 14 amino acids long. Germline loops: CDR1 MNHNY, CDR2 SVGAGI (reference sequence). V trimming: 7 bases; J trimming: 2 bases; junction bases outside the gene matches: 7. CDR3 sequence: CASTQDRANYGYTF. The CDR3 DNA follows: TGTGCCAGCACCCAAGACAGGGCCAACTATGGCTACACCTTC.

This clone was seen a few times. The CDR3, as DNA: TGTGCCAGCAGCTTATTCTCGACAGACTATGGCTACACCTTC. This gives the protein CASSLFSTDYGYTF. V gene TRBV11-3 combines with J gene TRBJ1-2, with a possible D match to TRBD1 (5 bases). CDR3 length: 14 amino acids. V lost 2 bases and J lost 3, with 10 bases in between. The germline CDR1 and CDR2 sequences are SGHNT and YENEEA.

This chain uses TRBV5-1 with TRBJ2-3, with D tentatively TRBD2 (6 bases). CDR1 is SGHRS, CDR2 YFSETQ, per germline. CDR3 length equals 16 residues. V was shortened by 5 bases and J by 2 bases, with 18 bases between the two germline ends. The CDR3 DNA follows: TGCGCCAGCAGGGAGGGGACCCAGATTTCCACAGATACGCAGTATTTT. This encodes CASREGTQISTDTQYF.

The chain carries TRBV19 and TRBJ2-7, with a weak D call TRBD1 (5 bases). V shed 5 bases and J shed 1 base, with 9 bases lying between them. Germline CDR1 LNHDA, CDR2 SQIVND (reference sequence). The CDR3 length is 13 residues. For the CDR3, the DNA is TGTGCCAGTAGTCCCCAGGGATCCTACGAGCAGTACTTC. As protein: CASSPQGSYEQYF. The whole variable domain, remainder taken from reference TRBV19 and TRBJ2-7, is DGGITQSPKYLFRKEGQNVTLSCEQNLNHDAMYWYRQDPGQGLRLIYYSQIVNDFQKGDIAEGYSVSREKKESFPLTVTSAQKNPTAFYLCASSPQGSYEQYFGPGTRLTVT.

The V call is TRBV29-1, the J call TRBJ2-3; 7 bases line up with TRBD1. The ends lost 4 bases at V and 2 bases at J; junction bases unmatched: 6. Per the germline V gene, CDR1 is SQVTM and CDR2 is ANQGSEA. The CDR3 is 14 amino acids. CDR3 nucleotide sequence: TGCAGCGTTGCCCGGGACAGAGCCACAGATACGCAGTATTTT. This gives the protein CSVARDRATDTQYF.

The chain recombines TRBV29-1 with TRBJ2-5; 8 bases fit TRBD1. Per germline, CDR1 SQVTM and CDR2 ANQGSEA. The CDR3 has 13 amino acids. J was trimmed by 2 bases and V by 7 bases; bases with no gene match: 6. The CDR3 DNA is TGCAGCGCTGCATGGACAGGGCAAGAGACCCAGTACTTC. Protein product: CSAAWTGQETQYF.

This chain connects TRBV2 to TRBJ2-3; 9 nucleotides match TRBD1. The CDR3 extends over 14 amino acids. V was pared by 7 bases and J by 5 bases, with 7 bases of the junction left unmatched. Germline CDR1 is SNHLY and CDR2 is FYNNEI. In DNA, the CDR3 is TGTGCCAGCACTCAGGACAGGGGAGGAGATACGCAGTATTTT. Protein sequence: CASTQDRGGDTQYF. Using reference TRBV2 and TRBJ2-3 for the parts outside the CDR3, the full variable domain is EPEVTQTPSHQVTQMGQEVILRCVPISNHLYFYWYRQILGQKVEFLVSFYNNEISEKSEIFDDQFSVERPDGSNFTLKIRSTKLEDSAMYFCASTQDRGGDTQYFGPGTRLTVL.